These 17 T cell receptor beta chains share one sample of origin, sequenced in a study of shared clonotypes between healthy human individuals. Sequencing was performed with immunoSEQ multiplex PCR; in TCRdb, only in-frame clones are kept and a portion is missing. The sample lists about 2.4 million clones; over 85% were seen once. The sequenced sample was naive CD4+ T cells sorted from blood. The subset: CD45RA+ positively selected. These receptors were taken from a man aged 18 to 29 in good health.

This rearrangement joins TRBV9 to TRBJ2-7, with 9 bases fitting TRBD1. Looked up from germline, CDR1 is SGDLS and CDR2 is YYNGEE. Germline trimming cut 0 bases from V and 5 bases from J; bases unmatched to any gene: 9. This CDR3 spans 16 amino acids. CDR3 protein: CASSVEEGQGFHEQYF. The CDR3 bases are TGTGCCAGCAGCGTAGAGGAGGGACAGGGATTCCACGAGCAGTACTTC.

The chain couples TRBV2 to TRBJ2-2; 8 bases match TRBD2. Per the germline V gene, CDR1 is SNHLY and CDR2 is FYNNEI. J was trimmed by 0 bases and V by 6 bases; bases with no gene match: 6. This CDR3 is 16 amino acids long. In DNA, the CDR3 is TGTGCCAGCAGCCGAAATAGCGGGACGAACACCGGGGAGCTGTTTTTT. This gives the protein CASSRNSGTNTGELFF.

J is TRBJ2-3 and V is TRBV7-2; a possible D gene is TRBD1 (6 bases). From germline, CDR1 is SGHTA and CDR2 FQGNSA. This CDR3 has 15 amino acids. The ends were cut back, 5 bases at V and 6 bases at J, with 18 bases in the middle. This CDR3 reads CASSPDRDTRDTQYF. As DNA, the CDR3 is TGTGCCAGCAGCCCTGACCGGGACACCAGGGATACGCAGTATTTT.

The chain has TRBV19 and TRBJ2-7, with D tentatively TRBD2 (6 bases). Germline V gene data show CDR1 as LNHDA and CDR2 as SQIVND (reference sequence). The CDR3 consists of 15 residues. The germline V and J ends were trimmed by 5 bases and 4 bases, with 18 bases remaining between them. The DNA of the CDR3 is TGTGCCAGTAGTCCAAGCGGGCAGGGCCGTTACGAGCAGTACTTC. Its translation: CASSPSGQGRYEQYF.

V is TRBV6-1 and J is TRBJ1-4, with 9 nucleotides matching TRBD1. Germline CDR1 reads MNHNS; CDR2 reads SASEGT. This CDR3 has 13 residues. Trimming removed 8 bases from V and 6 bases from J; junction bases left unmatched: 4. CDR3 nucleotide sequence: TGTGCCAGCCGGACAGGGGTTTATGAAAAACTGTTTTTT. This translates into CASRTGVYEKLFF.

The chain couples TRBV19 to TRBJ2-7; unclear D gene. V lost 4 bases to trimming and J lost 5 bases, with 6 bases between them. CDR1 and CDR2 from the germline V gene are LNHDA and SQIVND (reference sequence). The CDR3 covers 11 residues. CDR3 DNA: TGTGCCAGTAGTAGGCCCCACGAGCAGTACTTC. Encoded protein: CASSRPHEQYF.

Only one count was recorded for this clone. V gene TRBV6-5 combines with J gene TRBJ2-5; a possible D gene is TRBD2 (6 bases). This CDR3 is 15 amino acids long. The germline gives CDR1 MNHEY, CDR2 SVGAGI. V shed 7 bases and J shed 2 bases, with 17 bases lying between them. The CDR3 sequence: CASNTGGGPQETQYF. The CDR3 nucleotides are TGTGCCAGCAACACCGGGGGAGGACCACAAGAGACCCAGTACTTC.

The chain is built from TRBV6-1 and TRBJ2-1; 9 positions agree with TRBD2. Germline assignment: CDR1 MNHNS and CDR2 SASEGT. J gave up 5 bases and V 7 bases, and 9 bases lay outside the gene matches. The CDR3 sequence is 15 residues long. CDR3 in amino acids: CASTEGLASNNEQFF. The DNA of the CDR3 is TGTGCCAGCACCGAGGGACTAGCATCAAACAATGAGCAGTTCTTC.

The rearrangement uses TRBV25-1 and TRBJ1-1, with D uncertain. V lost 3 bases to trimming and J lost 6 bases, with 11 bases between them. The CDR3 is 13 residues long. Per germline, CDR1 MGHDK and CDR2 SYGVNS. The CDR3, as DNA: TGTGCCAGCAGTGAGCCCGGACGTTCTGAAGCTTTCTTT. It yields the protein CASSEPGRSEAFF.

The chain has TRBV28 and TRBJ1-1, with D uncertain. Between the trimmed V and J ends, which lost 10 bases and 6 bases, there was a span of 15 bases. The CDR3 totals 12 residues. Germline loops: CDR1 MDHEN, CDR2 SYDVKM. The chain's CDR3 is CAINTSGSEAFF. The CDR3 DNA follows: TGTGCCATCAACACCTCCGGGTCTGAAGCTTTCTTT.

This chain links TRBV6-5 with TRBJ1-1, with D possibly TRBD1 on 6 matching bases. CDR3 length equals 14 residues. Germline V lookup: CDR1 MNHEY, CDR2 SVGAGI. V shed 6 bases and J shed 5 bases, with 16 bases lying between them. Here the CDR3 reads CASRSGEVGTEAFF. CDR3 sequence (DNA): TGTGCCAGCAGATCAGGGGAGGTGGGTACTGAAGCTTTCTTT.

Comment on this clone: Mismatch with germline at one junction end may stem from a read error. This rearrangement joins TRBV7-7 to TRBJ2-7, with TRBD2 identical over 12 bases. The CDR3 is made up of 13 amino acids. Germline CDR1 is SSHAT and CDR2 is FNYEAQ (reference sequence). For the CDR3, the DNA is TGTGCTAGCAGCTCTAGCGGGAGGGGCGAGCAGTACTTC. Protein: CASSSSGRGEQYF.

This chain connects TRBV6-5 to TRBJ1-1; D uncertain. Between the trimmed V and J ends, which lost 6 bases and 1 base, there was a span of 9 bases. The CDR3 has 13 amino acids. CDR1 and CDR2 (germline): MNHEY, SVGAGI. CDR3 loop: CASRSRSNTEAFF. Here the CDR3 DNA reads TGTGCCAGCAGAAGCCGGTCGAACACTGAAGCTTTCTTT.

The chain combines TRBV7-3 with TRBJ1-1; 8 bases line up with TRBD1. The CDR3 is 13 residues long. Germline V CDR1 and CDR2: SGHTA, FQGTGA. V shed 5 bases and J 3 bases; nucleotides not matched to a gene: 2. This chain's CDR3 is CASSQGADTEAFF. The CDR3 DNA reads TGTGCCAGCAGCCAGGGGGCCGACACTGAAGCTTTCTTT.

The chain combines TRBV7-9 with TRBJ2-7; perhaps TRBD1 as D (6 bases). With 5 bases removed from V and 3 bases from J, the gap between germline ends came to 14 bases. The CDR3 loop spans 14 amino acids. Germline CDR1 is SEHNR and CDR2 is FQNEAQ (reference sequence). The CDR3 spells CASSRGQSLYEQYF. The DNA for the CDR3 is TGTGCCAGCAGCAGAGGACAGTCTCTCTACGAGCAGTACTTC.

Details on this clone: This same CDR3 is encoded by further DNA sequences in the sample. The V gene is TRBV7-8, the J gene TRBJ1-1, with D possibly matching TRBD1 (5 bases). Per the germline V gene, CDR1 is SGHVS and CDR2 is FQNEAQ. The V gene lost 3 bases and the J gene lost 4 bases, with 9 bases spanning the gap. The CDR3 loop spans 13 amino acids. Written as DNA, the CDR3 is TGTGCCAGCAGCTTGCGGGGCGGCACTGAAGCTTTCTTT. Protein: CASSLRGGTEAFF.

The chain is built from TRBV5-6 and TRBJ2-7; 7 bases align to TRBD1. This CDR3 is built from 15 residues. J was trimmed by 5 bases and V by 6 bases; bases with no gene match: 14. Per the germline V gene, CDR1 is SGHDT and CDR2 is YYEEEE. The CDR3 sequence is CASTRRATGSNEQYF. The DNA for the CDR3 is TGTGCCAGCACCCGGCGCGCGACAGGGAGCAACGAGCAGTACTTC.